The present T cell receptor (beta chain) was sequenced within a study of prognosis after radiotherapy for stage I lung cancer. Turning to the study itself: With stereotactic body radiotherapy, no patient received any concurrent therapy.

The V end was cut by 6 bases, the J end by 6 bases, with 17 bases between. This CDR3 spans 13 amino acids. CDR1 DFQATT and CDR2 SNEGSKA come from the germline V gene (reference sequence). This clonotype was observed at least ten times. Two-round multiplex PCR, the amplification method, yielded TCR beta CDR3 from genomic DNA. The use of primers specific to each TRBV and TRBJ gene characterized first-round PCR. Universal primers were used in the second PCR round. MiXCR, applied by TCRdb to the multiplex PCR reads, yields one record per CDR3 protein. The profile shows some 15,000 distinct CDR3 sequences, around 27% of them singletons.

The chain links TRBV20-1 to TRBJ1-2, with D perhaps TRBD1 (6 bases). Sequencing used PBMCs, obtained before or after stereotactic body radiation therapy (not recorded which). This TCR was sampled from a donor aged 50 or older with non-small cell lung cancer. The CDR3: CSALTTGMDGYTF. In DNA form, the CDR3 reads TGCAGTGCGCTAACTACAGGGATGGATGGCTACACCTTC.